This T cell receptor beta chain originates from a study of blood T cells in healthy people across ages. Study-level findings and limits: Diversity estimated from one million T cells was considered an underestimate.

Only a few counts were recorded for this clonotype. Antigen: not known. For the second PCR, which ran for about 7 to 11 cycles, a sample-barcoded 5' primer and a J-beta primer mix were used. MiXCR, applied by TCRdb to the 5' RACE reads, yields one record per CDR3 protein. The sample comprises around 1,100,000 distinct CDR3 sequences, roughly two fifths of which are singletons, and about an eighth rests with the top ten. The study drew donors from healthy Caucasian individuals in Russia aged about 6 to 95. About 10 milliliters of peripheral blood were drawn from each donor. The CDR3 is 13 residues long. Germline CDR1 and CDR2: KGHSH and LQKENI. V was shortened by 2 bases and J by 2 bases, with 4 bases between the two germline ends.

Sequencing was done on a sample of blood. This chain links TRBV18 with TRBJ2-1, with no clear D. The sequence was obtained from a man younger than 35 in good health. The CDR3 protein is CASSPSAYNEQFF. In DNA, the CDR3 is TGTGCCAGCTCACCATCCGCCTACAATGAGCAGTTCTTC.